This is a list of T cell receptor beta chains from one sample in a study of T-cell memory formation after mild COVID-19. TCRdb re-derived calls from the 5' RACE reads in MiXCR, one entry per CDR3 protein. The sample includes about 45,000 distinct CDR3 sequences, roughly 7.2% of them seen just once. The sequenced material came from PBMCs or a T cell subset sorted from them (not recorded which). These receptors were collected from a man between 18 and 35 years old who had mild COVID-19 (a few samples of this study predate the infection). Cell type and time point are not known. CDR3s include the opening cysteine and the closing phenylalanine or tryptophan. The order of the fields is J gene, clone size, CDR3 length, V gene, CDR3 protein. A row's size may be missing; if present it is once, few, many or a size class.

TRBJ1-3 few 15 TRBV21-1 CASSRTVRSGNTIYF
TRBJ2-3 many 14 TRBV20-1 CSANTGLAGDTQYF
TRBJ2-6 few 17 TRBV19 CASRATSGISGANVLTF
TRBJ2-7 few 16 TRBV6-2/TRBV6-3 CASSYGGQRGWYEQYF
TRBJ1-4 few 16 TRBV5-1 CASSLATGDLREKLFF
TRBJ1-2 few 14 TRBV6-5 CATVWTLGDYGYTF
TRBJ2-3 few 18 TRBV7-3 CASSLFSASGGRTDTQYF
TRBJ1-2 NA 13 TRBV12-3/TRBV12-4 CASSFGTNYGYTF
TRBJ2-3 many 14 TRBV12-3/TRBV12-4 CASSRDRGTDTQYF
TRBJ2-2 NA 16 TRBV10-3 CAISYRTSGETGELFF
TRBJ1-5 many 15 TRBV12-3/TRBV12-4 CASSLGEGRAQPQHF
TRBJ2-5 many 14 TRBV4-3 CASSQDVGAKTQYF
TRBJ1-2 few 16 TRBV28 CASSTPEGAGSYGYTF
TRBJ2-5 few 16 TRBV3-1 CASSHTAAGKAETQYF
TRBJ2-7 few 14 TRBV2 CASSPRGASYEQYF
TRBJ1-4 few 14 TRBV5-5 CASSGGPLNEKLFF
TRBJ2-6 NA 17 TRBV9 CASSAQGGPSGANVLTF
TRBJ1-1 NA 16 TRBV7-2 CASSPNAGLMNTEAFF
TRBJ2-4 NA 17 TRBV7-2 CASSTPRTDLAKNIQYF
TRBJ2-5 NA 14 TRBV5-1 CASSLDDGQETQYF
TRBJ1-5 few 14 TRBV10-3 CAISARTGNQPQHF
TRBJ2-5 NA 13 TRBV7-3 CAISPEGDETQYF
TRBJ2-5 few 16 TRBV4-3 CASSQDYARMAETQYF
TRBJ2-3 NA 12 TRBV12-3/TRBV12-4 CASSLRGVTQYF
TRBJ2-1 few 15 TRBV2 CASSPRSGDNNEQFF
TRBJ2-5 many 16 TRBV27 CASSFFSGRGQETQYF
TRBJ1-1 few 15 TRBV19 CASRGRGLSNTEAFF
TRBJ2-1 few 17 TRBV7-2 CASSQGVRPGRNNEQFF